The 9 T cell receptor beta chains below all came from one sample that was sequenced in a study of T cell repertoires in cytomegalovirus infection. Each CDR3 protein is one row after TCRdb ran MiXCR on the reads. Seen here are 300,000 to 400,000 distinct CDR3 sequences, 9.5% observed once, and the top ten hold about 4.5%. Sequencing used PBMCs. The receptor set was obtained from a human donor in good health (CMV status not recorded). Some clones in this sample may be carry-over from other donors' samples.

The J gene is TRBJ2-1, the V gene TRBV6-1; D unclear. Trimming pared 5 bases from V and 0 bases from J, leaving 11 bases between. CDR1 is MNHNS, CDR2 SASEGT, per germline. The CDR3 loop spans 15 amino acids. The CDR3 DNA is TGTGCCAGCAGTCTGGACGCGAGCTCCTACAATGAGCAGTTCTTC. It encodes CASSLDASSYNEQFF.

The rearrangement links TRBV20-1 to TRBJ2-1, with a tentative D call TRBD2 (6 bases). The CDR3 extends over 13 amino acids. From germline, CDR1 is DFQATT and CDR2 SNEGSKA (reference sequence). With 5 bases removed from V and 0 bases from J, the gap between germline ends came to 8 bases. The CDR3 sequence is CSAGGTSYNEQFF. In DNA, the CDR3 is TGCAGTGCTGGCGGGACCTCCTACAATGAGCAGTTCTTC.

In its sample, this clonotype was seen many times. The CDR3 reads CASSLNPRRTGRYEQYF. The CDR3 bases are TGCGCCAGCAGCCTCAATCCCCGTCGGACAGGGAGATACGAGCAGTACTTC. This chain joins TRBV4-1 and TRBJ2-7; 8 bases align to TRBD1. Germline V gene lookup returns CDR1 MGHRA and CDR2 YSYEKL. The V and J ends lost 4 bases and 4 bases, in that order; junction bases with no gene match: 15. This CDR3 is 17 amino acids long.

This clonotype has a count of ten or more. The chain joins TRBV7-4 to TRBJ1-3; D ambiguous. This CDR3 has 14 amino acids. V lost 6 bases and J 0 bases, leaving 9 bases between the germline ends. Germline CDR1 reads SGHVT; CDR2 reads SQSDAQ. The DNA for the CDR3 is TGTGCCAGCAGGCGACGGGACTCTGGAAACACCATATATTTT. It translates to CASRRRDSGNTIYF. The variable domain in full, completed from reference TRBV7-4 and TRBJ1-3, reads GAGVSQSPRYKVAKRGRDVALRCDSISGHVTLYWYRQTLGQGSEVLTYSQSDAQRDKSGRPSGRFSAERPERSVSTLKIQRTEQGDSAVYLCASRRRDSGNTIYFGEGSWLTVV.

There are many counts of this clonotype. The CDR3 DNA reads TGTGCCATCAGTCGGACAGGGGGGGACACTGAAGCTTTCTTT. As protein: CAISRTGGDTEAFF. The chain joins TRBV10-3 to TRBJ1-1, with 10 bases lining up with TRBD1. V lost 5 bases to trimming and J lost 3 bases; unmatched junction nucleotides: 3. CDR1 and CDR2 from the germline V gene are ENHRY and SYGVKD. CDR3 size: 14 residues.

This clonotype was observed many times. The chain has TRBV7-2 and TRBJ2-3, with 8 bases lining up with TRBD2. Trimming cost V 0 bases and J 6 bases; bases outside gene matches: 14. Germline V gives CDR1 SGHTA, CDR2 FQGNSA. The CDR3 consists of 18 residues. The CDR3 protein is CASSLAIGWEREWDTQYF. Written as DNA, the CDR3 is TGTGCCAGCAGCTTAGCCATCGGCTGGGAGCGGGAGTGGGATACGCAGTATTTT.

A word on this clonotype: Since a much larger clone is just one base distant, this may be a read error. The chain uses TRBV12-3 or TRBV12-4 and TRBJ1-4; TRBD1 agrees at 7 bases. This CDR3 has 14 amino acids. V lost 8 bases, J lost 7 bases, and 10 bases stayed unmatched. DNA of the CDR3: TGTGCCAGCGCGATCCAGGGGGTGAGTGAAAAACTGTTTTTT. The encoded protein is CASAIQGVSEKLFF.

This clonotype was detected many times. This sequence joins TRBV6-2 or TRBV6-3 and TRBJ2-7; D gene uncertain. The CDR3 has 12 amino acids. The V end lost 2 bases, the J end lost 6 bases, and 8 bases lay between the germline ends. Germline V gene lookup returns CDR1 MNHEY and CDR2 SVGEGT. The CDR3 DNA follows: TGTGCCAGCAGTTACAGTGAGACCGAGCAGTACTTC. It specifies CASSYSETEQYF.

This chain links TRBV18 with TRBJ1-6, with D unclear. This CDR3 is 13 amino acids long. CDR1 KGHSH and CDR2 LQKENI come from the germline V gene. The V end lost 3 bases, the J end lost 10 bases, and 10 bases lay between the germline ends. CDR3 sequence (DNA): TGTGCCAGCTCACCTTCGGTGAGCTCACCCCTCCACTTT. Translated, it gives CASSPSVSSPLHF.